These 21 T cell receptor beta chains were all obtained from the same sample, sequenced in a study of blood T cell repertoires in COVID-19 (dated by TCRdb to 2019 to 2021). Libraries came from the immunoSEQ multiplex PCR assay. As stored in TCRdb, this immuneACCESS dataset retains in-frame rearrangements with V and J assigned. A fraction of the clones does not appear; measured against another copy, unresolved V genes explain less than half of the discrepancy, and the remainder lacks a known reason. This sample gives around 280,000 clones in total; approximately 86% of them show up just once. Clones ranked in the top ten supply about 2.2% of the sample. Sequencing was done on a sample of peripheral blood. The receptors here all came from a woman aged 25 to 45 who had recovered from COVID-19.

There are a few counts of this clone. The chain couples TRBV4-1 to TRBJ2-3, with 7 nucleotides matching TRBD2. The CDR3 contains 13 residues. Germline CDR1 and CDR2: MGHRA and YSYEKL. The trim removed 5 bases at V and 5 bases at J, leaving 4 bases unmatched. The CDR3 coding sequence is TGCGCCAGCAGCACCTCGGGGGGAGATACGCAGTATTTT. It yields the protein CASSTSGGDTQYF.

The chain has TRBV7-6 and TRBJ1-5; D unclear. Per germline, CDR1 SGHVS and CDR2 FNYEAQ. The germline V and J ends were trimmed by 1 base and 5 bases, with 12 bases remaining between them. The CDR3 is made up of 15 amino acids. The CDR3 loop reads CASSLGARADQPQHF. The CDR3 bases are TGTGCCAGCAGCTTAGGGGCGAGGGCTGATCAGCCCCAGCATTTT.

V is TRBV28 and J is TRBJ1-2, with D tentatively TRBD1 (5 bases). CDR3 length equals 14 residues. CDR1 is MDHEN and CDR2 is SYDVKM in the germline V gene. Trimming stripped 3 bases from V and 5 bases from J, with 13 bases between. CDR3 sequence (DNA): TGTGCCAGCAGTTTCCGGGGACTTGCTTATGGCTACACCTTC. Protein: CASSFRGLAYGYTF.

This sequence joins TRBV5-6 and TRBJ2-3; perhaps TRBD1 as D (6 bases). The CDR3 is 16 amino acids. The V gene lost 2 bases and the J gene lost 0 bases, with 13 bases spanning the gap. Germline V gives CDR1 SGHDT, CDR2 YYEEEE. CDR3 nucleotide sequence: TGTGCCAGCAGCTTAGTTGACAGGCGGAGCACAGATACGCAGTATTTT. Translation gives CASSLVDRRSTDTQYF.

The rearrangement uses TRBV2 and TRBJ1-1, with 7 positions matching TRBD1. The J segment lost 9 bases and the V segment lost 3 bases, leaving 7 bases of the junction unmatched. The CDR3 consists of 13 residues. The V gene's germline CDR1 is SNHLY and CDR2 FYNNEI. The CDR3 DNA reads TGTGCCAGCAGTGACCCCGACAGGGTGAAAGCTTTCTTT. Amino acid sequence: CASSDPDRVKAFF.

The genes are TRBV18 and TRBJ1-1, with D unresolved. This CDR3 is built from 16 residues. V gave up 2 bases and J gave up 4 bases, with 17 bases separating them. Germline assignment: CDR1 KGHSH and CDR2 LQKENI. The CDR3, as DNA: TGTGCCAGCTCACCAAATTTCGGCCCCCCGGGCACTGAAGCTTTCTTT. As protein: CASSPNFGPPGTEAFF. Variable domain in full (rest from reference TRBV18 and TRBJ1-1): NAGVMQNPRHLVRRRGQEARLRCSPMKGHSHVYWYRQLPEEGLKFMVYLQKENIIDESGMPKERFSAEFPKEGPSILRIQQVVRGDSAAYFCASSPNFGPPGTEAFFGQGTRLTVV.

This clone was observed a handful of times. The genes are TRBV6-5 and TRBJ1-3; TRBD1 might be the D (6 bases). The CDR3 contains 15 residues. V was cut by 6 bases and J by 2 bases, with 14 bases left in between. Germline V lookup: CDR1 MNHEY, CDR2 SVGAGI. The CDR3 loop is CASSLQGTTGNTIYF. CDR3 bases: TGTGCCAGCAGCCTACAGGGCACCACTGGAAACACCATATATTTT.

V usage is TRBV6-1 and J usage is TRBJ2-1, with TRBD2 matching 13 bases. The CDR3 runs to 15 residues. Germline lookup yields CDR1 MNHNS and CDR2 SASEGT. Trimming removed 1 base from V and 13 bases from J; junction bases left unmatched: 7. Here the CDR3 DNA reads TGTGCCAGCAGTGAAGGACTAGCGGGGGGACGAGCACAGTTCTTC. Its protein product is CASSEGLAGGRAQFF.

This clone was counted only a few times. V and J are TRBV15 and TRBJ2-7; no reliable D call. There are 13 residues in the CDR3. Looked up from germline, CDR1 is LNHNV and CDR2 is YYDKDF (reference sequence). Trimming stripped 0 bases from V and 4 bases from J, with 7 bases between. The CDR3 loop is CATSRDTGYEQYF. CDR3 DNA: TGTGCCACCAGCAGAGACACCGGTTACGAGCAGTACTTC.

The rearrangement joins TRBV6-6 to TRBJ2-7; 7 nucleotides line up with TRBD2. With V trimmed by 4 bases and J by 3 bases, 9 bases remained unmatched. Germline CDR1 reads MNHNY; CDR2 reads SVGAGI (reference sequence). The CDR3 has 15 residues. The CDR3 loop is CASSSPRTSLYEQYF. The CDR3 DNA is TGTGCCAGCAGTTCACCCCGGACTAGTCTCTACGAGCAGTACTTC.

This rearrangement joins TRBV7-2 to TRBJ2-2; the D is unclear. Germline values: CDR1 SGHTA, CDR2 FQGNSA. CDR3 length equals 14 residues. Between the trimmed V and J ends, which lost 2 bases and 5 bases, there was a span of 9 bases. The CDR3 DNA reads TGTGCCAGCAGCTTAAACAGACGGACCGGGGAGCTGTTTTTT. The encoded protein is CASSLNRRTGELFF. Using reference TRBV7-2 and TRBJ2-2 for the parts outside the CDR3, the full variable domain is GAGVSQSPSNKVTEKGKDVELRCDPISGHTALYWYRQSLGQGLEFLIYFQGNSAPDKSGLPSDRFSAERTGGSVSTLTIQRTQQEDSAVYLCASSLNRRTGELFFGEGSRLTVL.

The V call is TRBV28, the J call TRBJ1-2, with TRBD1 matching over 7 bases. CDR3 size: 13 residues. J lost 2 bases, V lost 5 bases, and 2 bases had no gene match. Per germline, CDR1 MDHEN and CDR2 SYDVKM. This chain's CDR3 is CASSEDRNYGYTF. DNA of the CDR3: TGTGCCAGCAGTGAGGACAGGAACTATGGCTACACCTTC.

J is TRBJ1-2 and V is TRBV5-4; the D gene is possibly TRBD1 (5 bases). The germline V gene encodes CDR1 SGHNT and CDR2 YYREEE (reference sequence). The CDR3 consists of 14 residues. V shed 0 bases and J shed 7 bases, with 13 bases lying between them. CDR3 loop: CASSLGEGRVGYTF. CDR3 nucleotide sequence: TGTGCCAGCAGCTTGGGTGAGGGGAGGGTTGGCTACACCTTC.

The J gene is TRBJ2-2, the V gene TRBV6-5, with TRBD1 as a possible D gene (5 bases). This CDR3 contains 14 residues. From germline, CDR1 is MNHEY and CDR2 SVGAGI. V was clipped by 6 bases and J by 2 bases, with 10 bases between them. CDR3 in DNA: TGTGCCAGCAGGGCGACAGTTAACACCGGGGAGCTGTTTTTT. It encodes CASRATVNTGELFF.

V is TRBV10-3 and J is TRBJ2-2, with D perhaps matching TRBD1 (5 bases). Trimming shortened V by 8 bases and J by 0 bases, and 13 bases separated the two germline ends. CDR1 and CDR2 (germline): ENHRY, SYGVKD. CDR3 length: 15 amino acids. The DNA for the CDR3 is TGTGCCATCGGCAGGGTAGCTACGAACACCGGGGAGCTGTTTTTT. Its protein product is CAIGRVATNTGELFF.

The rearrangement links TRBV24-1 to TRBJ1-5, with 11 bases matching TRBD1. The V gene's germline CDR1 is KGHDR and CDR2 SFDVKD. V dropped 1 base and J dropped 7; count of bases not matched to a gene: 2. CDR3 length: 15 amino acids. Here the CDR3 reads CATSDFWDRGQPQHF. DNA of the CDR3: TGTGCCACCAGTGATTTTTGGGACAGGGGGCAGCCCCAGCATTTT.

V and J are TRBV11-2 and TRBJ2-2; 11 nucleotides line up with TRBD2. This CDR3 spans 16 amino acids. Germline V lookup: CDR1 SGHAT, CDR2 FQNNGV. V was pared by 1 base and J by 9 bases, with 7 bases of the junction left unmatched. As DNA, the CDR3 is TGTGCCAGCAGCTTAGCGGGACTAGCGGATTTCCGGGAGCTGTTTTTT. As protein: CASSLAGLADFRELFF.

The rearrangement links TRBV28 to TRBJ2-1, with a tentative D call TRBD2 (6 bases). The V and J ends lost 4 bases and 8 bases respectively, with 6 bases between them. This CDR3 has 11 amino acids. CDR1 is MDHEN and CDR2 is SYDVKM in the germline V gene. The CDR3 DNA follows: TGTGCCAGCAGTTGGGGGGATGAGCAGTTCTTC. Amino acid sequence: CASSWGDEQFF.

This chain joins TRBV2 and TRBJ2-4; D is unresolved. The V gene's germline CDR1 is SNHLY and CDR2 FYNNEI. Trimming removed 6 bases at V and 5 bases at J, with 5 bases between. This CDR3 contains 11 residues. CDR3 sequence (DNA): TGTGCCAGCAGCCGGGAAAACATTCAGTACTTC. Translating gives CASSRENIQYF.

The chain links TRBV12-2 to TRBJ2-5; TRBD2 was called by the table and not checked on the DNA. TRBV12-2 is a pseudogene segment. The CDR3 totals 16 residues. CDR3 sequence reads: CASRYRLAVNQETQYF. For the CDR3, the DNA is TGTGCAAGTCGCTATCGACTAGCGGTTAACCAAGAGACCCAGTACTTC.

The V and J genes are TRBV7-2 and TRBJ2-2, with 10 positions matching TRBD2. CDR1 SGHTA and CDR2 FQGNSA come from the germline V gene. Germline trimming cut 5 bases from V and 4 bases from J; bases unmatched to any gene: 7. The CDR3 has 16 residues. The DNA of the CDR3 is TGTGCCAGCAGCGCAGCGGGAGGGCCGCGCACCGGGGAGCTGTTTTTT. It specifies CASSAAGGPRTGELFF.